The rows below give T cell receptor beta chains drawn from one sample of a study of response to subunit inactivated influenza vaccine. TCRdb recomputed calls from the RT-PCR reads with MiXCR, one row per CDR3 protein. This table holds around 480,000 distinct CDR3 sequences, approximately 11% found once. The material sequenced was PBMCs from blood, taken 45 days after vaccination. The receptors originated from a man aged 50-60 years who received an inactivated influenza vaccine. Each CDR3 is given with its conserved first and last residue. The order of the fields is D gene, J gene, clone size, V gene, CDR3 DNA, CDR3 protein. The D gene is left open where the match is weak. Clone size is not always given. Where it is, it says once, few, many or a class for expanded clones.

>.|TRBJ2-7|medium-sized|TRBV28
TGTGCCAGCCGCCATACATCGGACCTACCCCGGGCCTACGAGCAGTACTTC
CASRHTSDLPRAYEQYF
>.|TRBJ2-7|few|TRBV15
TGTGCCACCAGCAGAGATCCATTACAGAACTACGAGCAGTACTTC
CATSRDPLQNYEQYF
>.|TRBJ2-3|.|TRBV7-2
TGTGCCAGCAGGACCTACCAGGGCCCAGATACGCAGTATTTT
CASRTYQGPDTQYF
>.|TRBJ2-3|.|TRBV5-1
TGCGCCAGCAGCCCGAACCCCGGACAAGGCACAGATACGCAGTATTTT
CASSPNPGQGTDTQYF
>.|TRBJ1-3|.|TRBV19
TGTGCCAGTAGTCTCGACATCGGAAACACCATATATTTT
CASSLDIGNTIYF
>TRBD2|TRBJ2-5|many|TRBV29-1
TGCAGCGTCAAGACTAGCGGGAGGGCCCTCTTAAGAGGCGAGACCCAGTACTTC
CSVKTSGRALLRGETQYF
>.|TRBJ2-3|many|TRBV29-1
TGCAGCGCTGGGACTGAGAGCACAGATACGCAGTATTTT
CSAGTESTDTQYF
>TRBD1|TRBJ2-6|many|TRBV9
TGTGCCAGCAGCGTAGGGACAGGGGCTGGGGCCAACGTCCTGACTTTC
CASSVGTGAGANVLTF
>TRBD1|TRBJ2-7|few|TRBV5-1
TGCGCCAGCAGCTCCGCCACAACAGGGGGCCTGCACTCCTACGAGCAGTACTTC
CASSSATTGGLHSYEQYF
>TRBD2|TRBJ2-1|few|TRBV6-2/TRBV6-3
TGTGCCAGCAGCCCCCAGCGGGGGGTATACAATGAGCAGTTCTTC
CASSPQRGVYNEQFF
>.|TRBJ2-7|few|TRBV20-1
TGCAGTGCTAGAGATCTCGGGCTAGAATTCGAGCAGTACTTC
CSARDLGLEFEQYF
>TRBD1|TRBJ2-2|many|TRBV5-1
TGCGCCAGCAGCTCGGGACAGGCCCAGAACACCGGGGAGCTGTTTTTT
CASSSGQAQNTGELFF
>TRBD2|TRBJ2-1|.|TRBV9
TGTGCCAGCAGCGAGGGACTAGCGGGAACACCCAATGAGCAGTTCTTC
CASSEGLAGTPNEQFF
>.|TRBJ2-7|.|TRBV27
TGTGCCAGCAGTTTATGGGGGGCCCTCCCCTACGAGCAGTACTTC
CASSLWGALPYEQYF
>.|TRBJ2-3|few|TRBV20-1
TGCAGTGCTAGAGTGGGGCCAGATACGCAGTATTTT
CSARVGPDTQYF
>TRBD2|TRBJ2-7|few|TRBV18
TGTGCCAGCTCACCTCTAGCGGGAGGCGACGAGCAGTACTTC
CASSPLAGGDEQYF
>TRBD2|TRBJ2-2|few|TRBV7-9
TGTGCCAGCATGACTAGCGGGGTCCCCGGGGAGCTGTTTTTT
CASMTSGVPGELFF
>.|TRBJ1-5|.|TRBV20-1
TGCAGTGCTAGAGACCGCATCAATCAGCCCCAGCATTTT
CSARDRINQPQHF
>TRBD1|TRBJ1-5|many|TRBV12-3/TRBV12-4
TGTGCCAGCAGTTGGGACAGTTTCAATCAGCCCCAGCATTTT
CASSWDSFNQPQHF
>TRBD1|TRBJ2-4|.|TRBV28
TGTGCCAGCAGTTTAGCAGGGGGCAACATTCAGTACTTC
CASSLAGGNIQYF
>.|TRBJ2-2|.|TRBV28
TGTGCCAGCAGCTACCTCTGGGGGCGGGAAAACACCGGGGAGCTGTTTTTT
CASSYLWGRENTGELFF
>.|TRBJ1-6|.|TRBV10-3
TGTGCCATCAGTGAGTCCGGAAAACTAACCGGGAATTCACCCCTCCACTTT
CAISESGKLTGNSPLHF
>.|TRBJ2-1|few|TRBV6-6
TGTGCCAGCAGTTGGGGACCCCTCAATGAGCAGTTCTTC
CASSWGPLNEQFF
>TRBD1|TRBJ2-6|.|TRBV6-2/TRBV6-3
TGTGCCAGCAGTTACTCCTACCTCCCGGGACAGCTCCGTCTTGGGGCCAACGTCCTGACTTTC
CASSYSYLPGQLRLGANVLTF
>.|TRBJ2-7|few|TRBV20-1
TGCAGTGCTAGCGGCGGTCCCTACGAGCAGTACTTC
CSASGGPYEQYF
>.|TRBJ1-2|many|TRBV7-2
TGTGCCAGCAGCTTGGGAAAAAGGGTTTACTATGGCTACACCTTC
CASSLGKRVYYGYTF
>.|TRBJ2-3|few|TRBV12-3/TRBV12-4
TGTGCCAGCAGTTTCTTTCCGGGGCGAGGCACAGATACGCAGTATTTT
CASSFFPGRGTDTQYF
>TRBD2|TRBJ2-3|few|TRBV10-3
TGTGCCAGTTCTCCCCAGCGGGCTAGCGGGGGGGCTAGCACAGATACGCAGTATTTT
CASSPQRASGGASTDTQYF
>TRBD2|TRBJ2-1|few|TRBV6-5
TGTGCCAGCAGTTACTCTTACGGGGGGGCTCTCTCCTACAATGAGCAGTTCTTC
CASSYSYGGALSYNEQFF
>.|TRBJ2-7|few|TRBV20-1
TGCAGTGCTAGTCCCCCGGGCCCCCGCTCCTACGAGCAGTACTTC
CSASPPGPRSYEQYF
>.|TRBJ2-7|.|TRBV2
TGTGCCAGCAGTGGGTACAGGGCCTCCTACGAGCAGTACTTC
CASSGYRASYEQYF